Here is one TCR beta chain with its context. Its antigen is as yet unknown. With 6 bases removed from V and 0 bases from J, the gap between germline ends came to 16 bases. CDR3 length: 15 amino acids. CDR1 is SGHNT and CDR2 is YYREEE in the germline V gene (reference sequence). These data originate in a study of OX40 agonist ivuxolimab in advanced cancers. Study-wide findings and caveats: Compared with CD4+, CD8+ T cells on average had more expanded clones. CD4+ and CD8+ blood T cells expanded clonally by week 6 at 0.1 to 3.0 mg/kg.

Assay used: immunoSEQ multiplex PCR; TCRdb lists only in-frame clones, some missing. The sample has fewer than 60,000 clones, approximately 80% seen once. This specimen consisted of CD4+ or CD8+ T cells sorted from blood, obtained in a trial of the OX40 agonist ivuxolimab. This chain joins TRBV5-4 and TRBJ2-7, with D perhaps matching TRBD1 (6 bases). The clonotype comes from an adult with an advanced solid tumor such as melanoma, head and neck, liver or kidney cancer. This CDR3 is CASTQGGGVSYEQYF. The CDR3 DNA reads as TGTGCCAGCACCCAGGGTGGGGGCGTCTCCTACGAGCAGTACTTC.